These 31 T cell receptor beta chains share one sample of origin, sequenced in a study of CD8+ T cells in alopecia areata. Following extraction, RNA underwent reverse transcription to cDNA, which served as the sequencing template. Data came from immunoSEQ multiplex PCR; TCRdb stores just in-frame clones and leaves some out. The sample lists hundreds of thousands of clones, less than 45% occurring once. The treatment is: oral pan-JAK inhibitor, 5-10 mg twice daily. The material sequenced was CD4+ T cells sorted from blood, taken at approximately week 30, from a patient treated with tofacitinib. The receptors come from a human donor with alopecia areata.

This clone has just a few counts. The rearrangement joins TRBV7-9 to TRBJ2-5; the D gene is possibly TRBD1 (5 bases). Germline values: CDR1 SEHNR, CDR2 FQNEAQ (reference sequence). CDR3 length: 11 amino acids. Trimming left V 7 bases short and J 2 bases short, with 5 bases between. The CDR3 coding sequence is TGTGCCAGCACAGGGCAAGAGACCCAGTACTTC. Amino acids: CASTGQETQYF.

CDR3 DNA sequence: TGTGCCAGCAGCTCAGACAGGAGGGTCTACGAGCAGTACTTC. Amino acid sequence: CASSSDRRVYEQYF. The chain carries TRBV7-2 and TRBJ2-7; the D gene could be TRBD1 or TRBD2 (6 bases each). Germline V gene lookup returns CDR1 SGHTA and CDR2 FQGNSA. The V and J ends lost 4 bases and 3 bases respectively, with 13 bases between them. The CDR3 has 14 residues.

This clone was seen a few times. The chain couples TRBV2 to TRBJ1-5; 12 positions match TRBD1. Trimming took 0 bases from V and 8 from J; bases not matched to a gene: 8. This CDR3 has 17 amino acids. The germline V gene encodes CDR1 SNHLY and CDR2 FYNNEI. The CDR3 DNA follows: TGTGCCAGCAGTGAAGCAGGCGGGACAGGGGGCCACGAGCCCCAGCATTTT. As protein: CASSEAGGTGGHEPQHF.

The rearrangement links TRBV30 to TRBJ2-7; TRBD1 or TRBD2 may be the D gene (5 bases each). V was trimmed by 4 bases and J by 2 bases, leaving 12 bases between them. The CDR3 totals 13 residues. Germline CDR1 GTSNPN, CDR2 SVGIG (reference sequence). The CDR3 loop is CAWTPEGPYEQYF. As DNA, the CDR3 is TGTGCCTGGACCCCCGAGGGGCCCTACGAGCAGTACTTC.

This clone showed up just a few times. Since a much larger clone is just one base distant, this may be a read error. This chain joins TRBV2 and TRBJ1-2, with D hard to call. The CDR3 has 11 amino acids. Germline loops: CDR1 SNHLY, CDR2 FYNNEI. Trimming shortened V by 3 bases and J by 4 bases, and 3 bases separated the two germline ends. The CDR3 protein is CASSDSYGYTF. DNA for the CDR3: TGTGCCAGCAGTGACAGCTATGGCTACACCTTC.

This clone has more than one count but fewer than ten. V usage is TRBV9 and J usage is TRBJ2-3, with 9 nucleotides matching TRBD2. CDR1 SGDLS and CDR2 YYNGEE come from the germline V gene. V shed 0 bases and J 7 bases; nucleotides not matched to a gene: 9. The CDR3 runs to 16 residues. Written as DNA, the CDR3 is TGTGCCAGCAGCGTAGCGGCGGGAGGGCCGTCAAATACGCAGTATTTT. This gives the protein CASSVAAGGPSNTQYF.

V usage is TRBV5-1 and J usage is TRBJ2-7; D not certain. CDR3 size: 13 residues. Trimming removed 4 bases from V and 4 bases from J, with 12 bases in between. Germline V gene lookup returns CDR1 SGHRS and CDR2 YFSETQ. The CDR3 here is CASSRSPEYEQYF. CDR3 nucleotide sequence: TGCGCCAGCAGCCGGTCCCCAGAATACGAGCAGTACTTC.

The gene calls are TRBV19 and TRBJ1-2, with D hard to call. Trimming cost V 0 bases and J 8 bases, with 7 bases left between them. CDR1 is LNHDA and CDR2 is SQIVND in the germline V gene (reference sequence). CDR3 length: 12 residues. The CDR3 reads CASSIEVGGYTF. DNA for the CDR3: TGTGCCAGTAGTATAGAAGTCGGGGGCTACACCTTC.

The V and J genes are TRBV30 and TRBJ2-7; TRBD1 matches 9 bases. Germline loops: CDR1 GTSNPN, CDR2 SVGIG (reference sequence). The CDR3 totals 14 residues. The V segment lost 3 bases and the J segment 4 bases; nucleotides outside the gene matches: 7. CDR3 bases: TGTGCCTGGAGACCCCGGGACAGGGCGTACGAGCAGTACTTC. Translated: CAWRPRDRAYEQYF.

This clone was seen a few times. J is TRBJ2-7 and V is TRBV4-2; TRBD2 matches at 8 bases. This CDR3 comprises 18 residues. Germline V gives CDR1 LGHNA, CDR2 YNFKEQ. Trimming took 0 bases from V and 2 from J; bases not matched to a gene: 12. CDR3 amino acids: CASSQEWRRAGGTYEQYF. The CDR3 nucleotides read TGTGCCAGCAGCCAAGAATGGAGGAGGGCGGGAGGAACCTACGAGCAGTACTTC.

This clone was observed a handful of times. This chain connects TRBV27 to TRBJ1-4; the D is unclear. V was trimmed by 6 bases and J by 0 bases, leaving 14 bases between them. The CDR3 has 16 residues. Germline CDR1 reads MNHEY; CDR2 reads SMNVEV (reference sequence). This CDR3 reads CASRGRNHATNEKLFF. Here the CDR3 DNA reads TGTGCCAGCAGGGGGAGAAACCATGCAACTAATGAAAAACTGTTTTTT.

The table lists this clone with a few counts. The rearrangement uses TRBV7-2 and TRBJ2-7; 8 bases align to TRBD1. The length of the CDR3 is 15 residues. Trimming removed 4 bases from V and 5 bases from J; junction bases left unmatched: 10. Germline V gene sequence: CDR1 SGHTA, CDR2 FQGNSA. The CDR3, as DNA: TGTGCCAGCAGCTCCTTACAATCGACAGGGGACGAGCAGTACTTC. It encodes CASSSLQSTGDEQYF.

This chain joins TRBV7-3 and TRBJ2-5; TRBD2 matches at 7 bases. This CDR3 is built from 15 residues. Germline CDR1 and CDR2: SGHTA and FQGTGA. The V segment lost 1 base and the J segment 1 base; nucleotides outside the gene matches: 3. CDR3 DNA: TGTGCCAGCAGCTTAAGTAGCGGGCTCCAAGAGACCCAGTACTTC. As protein: CASSLSSGLQETQYF.

This clone was detected a few times. This chain connects TRBV5-8 to TRBJ1-5; D not certain. Looked up from germline, CDR1 is SGHTS and CDR2 is YDEGEE. The CDR3 extends over 17 amino acids. V lost 4 bases and J lost 0, with 17 bases in between. The CDR3: CASSSSQIIFSNQPQHF. CDR3 nucleotide sequence: TGTGCCAGCAGCAGCTCACAGATCATATTTAGCAATCAGCCCCAGCATTTT.

There are a few counts of this clone. V gene TRBV29-1 combines with J gene TRBJ2-3, with D hard to call. Germline CDR1 and CDR2: SQVTM and ANQGSEA. V dropped 7 bases and J dropped 1 base, with 6 bases sitting between them. The CDR3 has 11 residues. CDR3 amino acids: CSARGTDTQYF. CDR3 sequence (DNA): TGCAGCGCTCGGGGCACAGATACGCAGTATTTT.

The CDR3 reads CASSPPPAGGYNEQFF. The DNA for the CDR3 is TGTGCCAGCTCACCACCCCCCGCTGGGGGGTACAATGAGCAGTTCTTC. The chain is built from TRBV18 and TRBJ2-1; D may be TRBD2 (6 bases). Germline lookup yields CDR1 KGHSH and CDR2 LQKENI. Trimming removed 0 bases from V and 4 bases from J, with 13 bases in between. The CDR3 extends over 16 amino acids.

The chain couples TRBV29-1 to TRBJ1-1; D unclear. Germline V CDR1 and CDR2: SQVTM, ANQGSEA. The CDR3 totals 13 residues. V gave up 4 bases and J gave up 1 base, with 10 bases separating them. This chain's CDR3 is CSVVLKKNTEAFF. For the CDR3, the DNA is TGCAGCGTTGTTCTCAAGAAGAACACTGAAGCTTTCTTT.

The CDR3 protein is CASSEVGRTSNQPQHF. Here the CDR3 DNA reads TGTGCCAGCAGTGAAGTGGGACGGACTAGCAATCAGCCCCAGCATTTT. This chain uses TRBV2 with TRBJ1-5; the D gene is possibly TRBD1 (5 bases). V lost 1 base to trimming and J lost 0 bases, with 10 bases between them. This CDR3 contains 16 residues. CDR1 is SNHLY, CDR2 FYNNEI, per germline.

The V call is TRBV7-2, the J call TRBJ2-5; 7 bases align to TRBD1. The DNA end is a closer match to TRBJ2-7, so the J assignment may be wrong. Germline V gene sequence: CDR1 SGHTA, CDR2 FQGNSA. The CDR3 totals 15 residues. The CDR3 DNA is TGTGCCAGCAGCCCGCTGGGGACAGTGACCTACGAGCAGTACTTC. Translation gives CASSPLGTVTYEQYF.

The chain carries TRBV30 and TRBJ1-1, with 9 bases identical to TRBD1. V shed 2 bases, J shed 2 bases, and the junction held 9 bases outside the gene matches. The CDR3 loop spans 16 amino acids. Per the germline V gene, CDR1 is GTSNPN and CDR2 is SVGIG (reference sequence). CDR3 nucleotides: TGTGCCTGGAGTCCTCGACAGGGGGAGAGAAACACTGAAGCTTTCTTT. Protein product: CAWSPRQGERNTEAFF.

The J gene is TRBJ1-2, the V gene TRBV5-4, with 8 bases fitting TRBD1. V dropped 3 bases and J dropped 5; count of bases not matched to a gene: 6. Germline V lookup: CDR1 SGHNT, CDR2 YYREEE (reference sequence). The CDR3 is made up of 14 amino acids. The CDR3 loop reads CASSSKTGAYGYTF. As DNA, the CDR3 is TGTGCCAGCAGCTCTAAGACAGGGGCGTATGGCTACACCTTC.

V gene TRBV6-1 combines with J gene TRBJ2-3; D remains ambiguous. Trimming pared 1 base from V and 0 bases from J, leaving 5 bases between. The CDR3 is made up of 14 amino acids. The germline V gene has CDR1 MNHNS and CDR2 SASEGT. The CDR3 reads CASSEGSSTDTQYF. The DNA for the CDR3 is TGTGCCAGCAGTGAAGGGTCTAGCACAGATACGCAGTATTTT.

The chain couples TRBV11-2 to TRBJ1-1; D gene ambiguous. Germline V gene data show CDR1 as SGHAT and CDR2 as FQNNGV. CDR3 length equals 13 residues. Trimming took off 3 bases at V and 4 bases at J, with 9 bases between the two ends. CDR3 region: CASSFSGITEAFF. In DNA form, the CDR3 reads TGTGCCAGCAGCTTTTCGGGAATCACTGAAGCTTTCTTT.

This clone came up a few times. V gene TRBV5-1 combines with J gene TRBJ2-7; D possibly matches TRBD1 or TRBD2 (5 bases each). V dropped 0 bases and J dropped 2 bases, with 9 bases sitting between them. This CDR3 is built from 14 residues. Germline V gene lookup returns CDR1 SGHRS and CDR2 YFSETQ. The chain's CDR3 is CASSLAGTAYEQYF. CDR3 nucleotides: TGCGCCAGCAGCTTGGCCGGGACCGCCTACGAGCAGTACTTC. The full variable domain, completed using reference TRBV5-1 and TRBJ2-7, is KAGVTQTPRYLIKTRGQQVTLSCSPISGHRSVSWYQQTPGQGLQFLFEYFSETQRNKGNFPGRFSGRQFSNSRSEMNVSTLELGDSALYLCASSLAGTAYEQYFGPGTRLTVT.

The chain uses TRBV7-3 and TRBJ1-1, with D possibly TRBD1 on 5 matching bases. Germline V gene data show CDR1 as SGHTA and CDR2 as FQGTGA. This CDR3 comprises 14 residues. The ends were cut back, 5 bases at V and 3 bases at J, with 13 bases in the middle. CDR3 sequence: CASSRGATDTEAFF. In DNA, the CDR3 is TGTGCCAGCAGCCGTGGGGCAACGGACACTGAAGCTTTCTTT.

The chain links TRBV5-1 to TRBJ2-7, with D uncertain. Germline lookup yields CDR1 SGHRS and CDR2 YFSETQ. Trimming removed 3 bases at V and 2 bases at J, with 12 bases between. This CDR3 is 14 amino acids long. CDR3 DNA: TGCGCCAGCAGCTGGGGTGGGGTAGCCTACGAGCAGTACTTC. This gives the protein CASSWGGVAYEQYF.

The chain carries TRBV9 and TRBJ2-1; D is unresolved. Germline V gene lookup returns CDR1 SGDLS and CDR2 YYNGEE. Trimming pared 0 bases from V and 2 bases from J, leaving 9 bases between. The CDR3 extends over 15 amino acids. CDR3 amino acids: CASSVEEWAYNEQFF. CDR3 bases: TGTGCCAGCAGCGTAGAAGAGTGGGCCTACAATGAGCAGTTCTTC.

The CDR3 loop reads CASSLTGVDIQYF. The CDR3 DNA is TGTGCCAGCAGCTTAACGGGGGTAGACATTCAGTACTTC. This chain connects TRBV7-9 to TRBJ2-4, with a tentative D call TRBD2 (6 bases). This CDR3 spans 13 amino acids. V lost 2 bases to trimming and J lost 8 bases, with 10 bases between them. Per the germline V gene, CDR1 is SEHNR and CDR2 is FQNEAQ (reference sequence). Full variable domain (remainder filled in from reference TRBV7-9 and TRBJ2-4): DTGVSQNPRHKITKRGQNVTFRCDPISEHNRLYWYRQTLGQGPEFLTYFQNEAQLEKSRLLSDRFSAERPKGSFSTLEIQRTEQGDSAMYLCASSLTGVDIQYFGAGTRLSVL.

There are a few counts of this clone. The chain recombines TRBV11-2 with TRBJ2-1; 7 bases align to TRBD2. The CDR3 runs to 16 residues. The germline CDR1 and CDR2 sequences are SGHAT and FQNNGV. V lost 2 bases to trimming and J lost 4 bases; unmatched junction nucleotides: 8. The CDR3 spells CASSLRRRREYNEQFF. DNA for the CDR3: TGTGCCAGCAGCTTACGAAGGCGGCGGGAGTACAATGAGCAGTTCTTC.

A few counts support this clone. The V gene is TRBV29-1, the J gene TRBJ1-2; unclear D gene. Trimming took 7 bases from V and 5 from J, leaving 14 bases between them. CDR1 and CDR2 from the germline V gene are SQVTM and ANQGSEA. The CDR3 has 12 amino acids. The DNA for the CDR3 is TGCAGCGCGCTTTCTAAAGGGTATGGCTACACCTTC. Amino acid sequence: CSALSKGYGYTF.

This chain connects TRBV5-1 to TRBJ1-2; TRBD1 is a possible D gene (5 bases). This CDR3 contains 15 residues. Trimming removed 4 bases at V and 0 bases at J, with 13 bases between. Germline-derived CDR1 and CDR2 are SGHRS and YFSETQ. The CDR3 coding sequence is TGCGCCAGCAGCGCCGCAGGGCCACCTAACTATGGCTACACCTTC. Translating it yields CASSAAGPPNYGYTF.